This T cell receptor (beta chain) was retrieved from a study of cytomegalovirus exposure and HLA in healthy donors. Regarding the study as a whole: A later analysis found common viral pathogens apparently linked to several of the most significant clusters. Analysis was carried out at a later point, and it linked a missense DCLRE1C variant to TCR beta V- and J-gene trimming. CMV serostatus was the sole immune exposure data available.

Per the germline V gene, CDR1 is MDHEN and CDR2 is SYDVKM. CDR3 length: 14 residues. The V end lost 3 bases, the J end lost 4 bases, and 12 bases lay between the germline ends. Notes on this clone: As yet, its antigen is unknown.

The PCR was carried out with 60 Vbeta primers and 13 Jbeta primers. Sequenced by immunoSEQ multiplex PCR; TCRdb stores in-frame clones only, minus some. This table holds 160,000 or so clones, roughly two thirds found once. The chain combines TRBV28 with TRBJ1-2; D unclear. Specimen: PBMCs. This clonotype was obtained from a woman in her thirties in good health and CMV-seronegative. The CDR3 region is CASSFEGFGYGYTF. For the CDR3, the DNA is TGTGCCAGCAGTTTCGAGGGTTTCGGCTATGGCTACACCTTC.